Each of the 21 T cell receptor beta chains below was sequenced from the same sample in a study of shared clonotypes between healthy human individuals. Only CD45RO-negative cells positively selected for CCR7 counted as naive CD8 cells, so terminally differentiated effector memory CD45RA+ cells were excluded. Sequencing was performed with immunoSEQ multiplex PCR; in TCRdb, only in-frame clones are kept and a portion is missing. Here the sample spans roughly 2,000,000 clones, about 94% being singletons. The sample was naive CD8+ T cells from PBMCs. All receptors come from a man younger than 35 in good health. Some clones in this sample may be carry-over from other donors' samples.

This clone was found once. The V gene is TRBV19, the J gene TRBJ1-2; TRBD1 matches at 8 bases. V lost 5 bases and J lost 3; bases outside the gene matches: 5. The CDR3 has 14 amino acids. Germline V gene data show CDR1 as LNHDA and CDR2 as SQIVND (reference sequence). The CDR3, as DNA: TGTGCCAGTAGTTTCTCGGGACAGGACTATGGCTACACCTTC. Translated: CASSFSGQDYGYTF. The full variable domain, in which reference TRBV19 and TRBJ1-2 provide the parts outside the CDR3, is DGGITQSPKYLFRKEGQNVTLSCEQNLNHDAMYWYRQDPGQGLRLIYYSQIVNDFQKGDIAEGYSVSREKKESFPLTVTSAQKNPTAFYLCASSFSGQDYGYTFGSGTRLTVV.

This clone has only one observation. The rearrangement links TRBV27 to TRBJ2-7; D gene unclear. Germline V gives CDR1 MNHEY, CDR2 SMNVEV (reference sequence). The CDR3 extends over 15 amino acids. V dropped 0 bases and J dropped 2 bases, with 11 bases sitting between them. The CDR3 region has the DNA TGTGCCAGCAGTTTATCACCCGGGTATACCTACGAGCAGTACTTC. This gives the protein CASSLSPGYTYEQYF.

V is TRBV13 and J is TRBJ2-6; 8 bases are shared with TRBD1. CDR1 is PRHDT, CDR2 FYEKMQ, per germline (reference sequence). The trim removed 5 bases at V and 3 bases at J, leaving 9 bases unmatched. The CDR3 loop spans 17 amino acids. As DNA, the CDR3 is TGTGCCAGCAGCCCAGTACAGGGGGATGGTGGGGCCAACGTCCTGACTTTC. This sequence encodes CASSPVQGDGGANVLTF.

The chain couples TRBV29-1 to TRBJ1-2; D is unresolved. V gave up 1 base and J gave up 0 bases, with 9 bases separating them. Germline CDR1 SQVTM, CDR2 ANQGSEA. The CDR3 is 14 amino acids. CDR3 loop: CSVEGELTNYGYTF. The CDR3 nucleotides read TGCAGCGTTGAAGGGGAACTCACTAACTATGGCTACACCTTC.

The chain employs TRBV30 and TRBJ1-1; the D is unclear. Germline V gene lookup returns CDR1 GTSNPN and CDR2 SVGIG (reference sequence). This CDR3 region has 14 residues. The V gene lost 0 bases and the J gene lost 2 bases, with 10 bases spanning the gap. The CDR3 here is CAWSVSHFNTEAFF. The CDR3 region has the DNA TGTGCCTGGAGTGTAAGTCACTTTAACACTGAAGCTTTCTTT.

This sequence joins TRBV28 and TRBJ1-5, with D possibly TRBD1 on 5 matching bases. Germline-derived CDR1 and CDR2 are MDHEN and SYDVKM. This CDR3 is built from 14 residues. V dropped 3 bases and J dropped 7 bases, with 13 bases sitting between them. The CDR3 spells CASSFYRSGQPQHF. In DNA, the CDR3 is TGTGCCAGCAGTTTTTACAGGTCGGGGCAGCCCCAGCATTTT.

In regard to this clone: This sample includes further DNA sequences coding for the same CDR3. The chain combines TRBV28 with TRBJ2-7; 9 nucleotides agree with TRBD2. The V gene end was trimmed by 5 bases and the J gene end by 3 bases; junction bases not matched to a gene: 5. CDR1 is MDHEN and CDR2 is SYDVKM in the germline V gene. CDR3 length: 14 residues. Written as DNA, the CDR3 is TGTGCCAGCAGTCTAGCGGGATTGGACTACGAGCAGTACTTC. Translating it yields CASSLAGLDYEQYF.

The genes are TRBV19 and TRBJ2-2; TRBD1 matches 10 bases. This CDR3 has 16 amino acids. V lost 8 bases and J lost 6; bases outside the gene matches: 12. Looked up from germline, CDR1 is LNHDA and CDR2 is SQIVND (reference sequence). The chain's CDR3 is CASSHRTGGVAGELFF. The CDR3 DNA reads TGTGCCAGTTCCCACCGGACAGGGGGAGTTGCCGGGGAGCTGTTTTTT.

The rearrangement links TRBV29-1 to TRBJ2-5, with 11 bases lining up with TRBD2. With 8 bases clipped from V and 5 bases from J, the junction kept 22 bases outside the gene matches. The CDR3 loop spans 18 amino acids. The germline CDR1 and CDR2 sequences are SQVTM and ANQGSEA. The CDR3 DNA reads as TGCAGCCCTCCAGAACCGGGACTAGCGGTCCCCCTTCAGGAGACCCAGTACTTC. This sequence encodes CSPPEPGLAVPLQETQYF.

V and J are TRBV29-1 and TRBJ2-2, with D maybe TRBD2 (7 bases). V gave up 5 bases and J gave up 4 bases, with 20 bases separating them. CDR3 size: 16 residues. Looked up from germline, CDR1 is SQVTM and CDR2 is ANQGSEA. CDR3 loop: CSVLGGGPVGTGELFF. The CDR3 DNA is TGCAGCGTTTTAGGGGGAGGGCCCGTGGGCACCGGGGAGCTGTTTTTT.

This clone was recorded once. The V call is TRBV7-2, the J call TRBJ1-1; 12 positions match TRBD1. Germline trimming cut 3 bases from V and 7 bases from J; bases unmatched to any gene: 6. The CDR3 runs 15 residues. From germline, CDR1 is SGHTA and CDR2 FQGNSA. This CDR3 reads CASSFHGTGGFEAFF. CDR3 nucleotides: TGTGCCAGCAGCTTCCATGGGACAGGGGGCTTTGAAGCTTTCTTT.

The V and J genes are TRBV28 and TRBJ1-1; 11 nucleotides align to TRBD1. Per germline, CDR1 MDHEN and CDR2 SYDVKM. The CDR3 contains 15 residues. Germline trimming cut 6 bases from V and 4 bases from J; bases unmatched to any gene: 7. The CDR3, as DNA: TGTGCCAGCAGCTCGCCGGGACAGGGGGGCACTGAAGCTTTCTTT. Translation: CASSSPGQGGTEAFF.

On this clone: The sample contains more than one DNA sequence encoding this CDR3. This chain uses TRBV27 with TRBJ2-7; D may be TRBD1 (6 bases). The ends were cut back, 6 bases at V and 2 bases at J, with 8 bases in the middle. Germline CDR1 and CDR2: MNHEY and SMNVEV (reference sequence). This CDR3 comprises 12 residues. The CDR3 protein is CASRDSPYEQYF. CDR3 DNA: TGTGCCAGCAGGGACAGTCCCTACGAGCAGTACTTC.

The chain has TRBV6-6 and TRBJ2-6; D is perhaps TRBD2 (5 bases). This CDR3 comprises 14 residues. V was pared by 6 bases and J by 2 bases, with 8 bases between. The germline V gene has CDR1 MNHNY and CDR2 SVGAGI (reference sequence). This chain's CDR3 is CASSHGAGANVLTF. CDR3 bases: TGTGCCAGCAGCCACGGGGCTGGGGCCAACGTCCTGACTTTC.

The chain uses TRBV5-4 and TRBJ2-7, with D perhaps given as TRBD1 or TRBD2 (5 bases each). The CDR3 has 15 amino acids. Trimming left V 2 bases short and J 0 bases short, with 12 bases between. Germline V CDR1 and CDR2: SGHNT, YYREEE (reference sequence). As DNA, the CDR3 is TGTGCCAGCAGCTTCCCAAACGGGGCCTCCTACGAGCAGTACTTC. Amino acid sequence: CASSFPNGASYEQYF.

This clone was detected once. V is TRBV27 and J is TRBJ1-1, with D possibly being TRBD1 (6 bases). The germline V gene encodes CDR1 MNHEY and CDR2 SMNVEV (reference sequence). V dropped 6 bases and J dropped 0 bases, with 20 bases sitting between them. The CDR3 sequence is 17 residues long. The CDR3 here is CASSSGTTPPMNTEAFF. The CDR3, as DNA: TGTGCCAGCAGCTCCGGGACAACTCCTCCTATGAACACTGAAGCTTTCTTT.

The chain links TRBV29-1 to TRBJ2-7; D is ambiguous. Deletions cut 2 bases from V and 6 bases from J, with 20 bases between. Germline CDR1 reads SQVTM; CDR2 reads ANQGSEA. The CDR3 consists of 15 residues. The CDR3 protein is CSVERGLGKMSEQYF. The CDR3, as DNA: TGCAGCGTTGAAAGAGGCTTAGGGAAGATGTCCGAGCAGTACTTC.

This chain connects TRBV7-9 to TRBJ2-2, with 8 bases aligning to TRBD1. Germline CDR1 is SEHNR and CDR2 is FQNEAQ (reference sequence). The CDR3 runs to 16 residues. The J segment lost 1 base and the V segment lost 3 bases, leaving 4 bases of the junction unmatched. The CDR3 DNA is TGTGCCAGCAGCTTGGAGGGGACAGGGAACACCGGGGAGCTGTTTTTT. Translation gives CASSLEGTGNTGELFF.

CDR3 DNA sequence: TGTGCCAGCTCAACTCTCACAGATACGCAGTATTTT. It codes for CASSTLTDTQYF. This chain links TRBV5-6 with TRBJ2-3; D is unclear. The germline V gene has CDR1 SGHDT and CDR2 YYEEEE. The V end lost 7 bases, the J end lost 2 bases, and 8 bases lay between the germline ends. CDR3 length: 12 amino acids.

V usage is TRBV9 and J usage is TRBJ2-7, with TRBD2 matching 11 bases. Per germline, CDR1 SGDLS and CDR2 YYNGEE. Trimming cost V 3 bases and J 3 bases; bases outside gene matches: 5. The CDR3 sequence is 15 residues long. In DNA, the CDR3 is TGTGCCAGCAGCGGTACTAGCGGGAGCCTCTACGAGCAGTACTTC. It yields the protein CASSGTSGSLYEQYF.

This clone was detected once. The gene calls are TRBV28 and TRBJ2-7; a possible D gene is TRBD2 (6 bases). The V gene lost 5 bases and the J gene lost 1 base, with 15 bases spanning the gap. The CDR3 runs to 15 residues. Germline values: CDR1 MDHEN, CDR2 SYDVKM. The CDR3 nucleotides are TGTGCCAGCAGTCCCCCCGAGGAGGGGTCCTACGAGCAGTACTTC. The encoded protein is CASSPPEEGSYEQYF.